The source of this T cell receptor (beta chain) is a study of identical twins. General study findings and limits: Models came in too low on out-of-frame TCR alpha sharing in monozygotic twins. The study found weaker excess twin sharing in beta out-of-frame sequences. Out-of-frame alpha sequences that twins shared showed excess low generation probability. Cross-sectional statistical analysis, not tracking of the same donors, underpinned the conclusions.

In germline, CDR1 is LGHDT, CDR2 YNNKEL (reference sequence). CDR3 length: 14 residues. The trim removed 3 bases at V and 4 bases at J, leaving 4 bases unmatched. TCRdb passed the 5' RACE reads through MiXCR, listing each CDR3 protein once. Of about 220,000 distinct CDR3 sequences listed, about a tenth are singletons. On this clonotype itself: Its antigen is undetermined.

The receptor comes from a woman aged 18-35 years in good health. The sequencing sample was made of memory (CD45RO+) T cells sorted from blood. This chain connects TRBV3-1 to TRBJ2-3, with 7 nucleotides matching TRBD2. The CDR3 bases are TGTGCCAGCAGCCAGCGGGGGAGCTCAGATACGCAGTATTTT. It translates to CASSQRGSSDTQYF.